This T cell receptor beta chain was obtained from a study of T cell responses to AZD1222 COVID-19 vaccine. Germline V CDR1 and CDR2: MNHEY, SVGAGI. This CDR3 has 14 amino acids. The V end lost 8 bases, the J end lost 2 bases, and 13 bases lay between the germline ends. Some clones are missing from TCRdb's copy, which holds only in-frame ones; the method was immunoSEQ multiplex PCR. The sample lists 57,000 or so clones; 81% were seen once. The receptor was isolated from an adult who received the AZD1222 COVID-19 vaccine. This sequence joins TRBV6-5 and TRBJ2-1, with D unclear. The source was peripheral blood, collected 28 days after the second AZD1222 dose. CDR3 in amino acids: CASEGGEPYNEQFF. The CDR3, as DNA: TGTGCCAGCGAAGGTGGAGAACCCTACAATGAGCAGTTCTTC.